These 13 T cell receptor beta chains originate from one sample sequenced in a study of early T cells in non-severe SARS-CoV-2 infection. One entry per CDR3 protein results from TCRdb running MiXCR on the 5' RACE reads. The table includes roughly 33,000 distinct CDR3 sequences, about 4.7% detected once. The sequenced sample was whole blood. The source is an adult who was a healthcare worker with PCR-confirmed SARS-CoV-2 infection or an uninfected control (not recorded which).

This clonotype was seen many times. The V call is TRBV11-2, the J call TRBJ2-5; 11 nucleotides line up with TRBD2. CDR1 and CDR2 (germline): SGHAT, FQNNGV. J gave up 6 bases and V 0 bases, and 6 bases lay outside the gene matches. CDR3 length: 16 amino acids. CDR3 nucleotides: TGTGCCAGCAGCTTAGATGCTAGCGGGGGGAGGAAGACCCAGTACTTC. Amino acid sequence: CASSLDASGGRKTQYF.

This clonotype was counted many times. The CDR3 nucleotides read TGTGCCAGCAGTCCATCCCGAAGCATTCGGGGGGCTTTCTTT. Its translation: CASSPSRSIRGAFF. V gene TRBV6-2 or TRBV6-3 combines with J gene TRBJ1-1, with D possibly matching TRBD1 (5 bases). V was shortened by 5 bases and J by 11 bases, with 21 bases between the two germline ends. This CDR3 has 14 residues. Germline CDR1 MNHEY, CDR2 SVGEGT.

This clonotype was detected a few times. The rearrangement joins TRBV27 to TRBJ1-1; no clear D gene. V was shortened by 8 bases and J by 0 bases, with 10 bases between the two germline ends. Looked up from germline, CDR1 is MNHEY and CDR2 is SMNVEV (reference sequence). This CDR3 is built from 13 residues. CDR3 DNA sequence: TGTGCCAGCCAGGTACGTCTGAACACTGAAGCTTTCTTT. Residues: CASQVRLNTEAFF.

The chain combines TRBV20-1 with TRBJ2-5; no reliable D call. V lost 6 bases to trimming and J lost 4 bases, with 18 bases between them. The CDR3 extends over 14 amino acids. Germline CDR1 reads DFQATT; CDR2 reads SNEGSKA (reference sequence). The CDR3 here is CSARPPLGGETQYF. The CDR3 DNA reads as TGCAGTGCCCGCCCCCCACTTGGCGGAGAGACCCAGTACTTC.

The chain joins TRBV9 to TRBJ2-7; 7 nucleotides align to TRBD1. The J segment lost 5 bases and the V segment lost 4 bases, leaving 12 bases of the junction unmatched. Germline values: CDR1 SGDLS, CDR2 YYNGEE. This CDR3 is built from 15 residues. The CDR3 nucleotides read TGTGCCAGCAGCCCTGGGGGAGACAGGGCCCACGAGCAGTACTTC. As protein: CASSPGGDRAHEQYF.

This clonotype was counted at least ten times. The CDR3 nucleotides are TGTGCCACTACCCCAGGGGTTCACAATTCACCCCTCCACTTT. It encodes CATTPGVHNSPLHF. V usage is TRBV18 and J usage is TRBJ1-6; D might be TRBD1 (6 bases). V shed 10 bases and J shed 7 bases, with 17 bases lying between them. Germline V lookup: CDR1 KGHSH, CDR2 LQKENI. This CDR3 is built from 14 residues.

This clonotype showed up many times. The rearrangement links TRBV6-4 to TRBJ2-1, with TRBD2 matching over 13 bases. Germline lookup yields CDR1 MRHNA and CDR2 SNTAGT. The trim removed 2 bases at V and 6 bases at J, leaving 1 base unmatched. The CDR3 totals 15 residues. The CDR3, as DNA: TGTGCCAGCAGTGACACTAGCGGGGGGGCCAATGAGCAGTTCTTC. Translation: CASSDTSGGANEQFF.

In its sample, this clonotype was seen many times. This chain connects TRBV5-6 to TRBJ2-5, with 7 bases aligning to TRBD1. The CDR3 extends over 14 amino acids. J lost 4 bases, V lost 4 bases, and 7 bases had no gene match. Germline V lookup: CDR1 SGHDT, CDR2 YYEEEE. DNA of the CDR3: TGTGCCAGCAGCCACAGGGGCCCGGGAGAGACCCAGTACTTC. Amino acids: CASSHRGPGETQYF.

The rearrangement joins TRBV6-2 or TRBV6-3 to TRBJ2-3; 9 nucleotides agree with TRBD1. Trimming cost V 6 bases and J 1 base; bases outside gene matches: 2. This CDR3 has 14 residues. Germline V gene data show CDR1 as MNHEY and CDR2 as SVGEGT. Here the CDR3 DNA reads TGTGCCAGCAGACGGGACAGGGGCACAGATACGCAGTATTTT. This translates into CASRRDRGTDTQYF.

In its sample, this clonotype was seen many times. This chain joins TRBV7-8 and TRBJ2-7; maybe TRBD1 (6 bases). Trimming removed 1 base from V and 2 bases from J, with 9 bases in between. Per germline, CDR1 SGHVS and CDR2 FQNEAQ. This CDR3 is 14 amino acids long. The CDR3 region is CASSLEQGPYEQYF. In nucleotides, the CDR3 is TGTGCCAGCAGCTTAGAGCAGGGGCCCTACGAGCAGTACTTC.

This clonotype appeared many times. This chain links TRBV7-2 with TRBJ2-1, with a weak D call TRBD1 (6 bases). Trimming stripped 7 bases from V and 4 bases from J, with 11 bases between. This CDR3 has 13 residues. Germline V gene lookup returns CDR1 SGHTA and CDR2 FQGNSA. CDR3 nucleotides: TGTGCCAGCACCTTGGACAGATACAATGAGCAGTTCTTC. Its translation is CASTLDRYNEQFF.

CDR3 sequence reads: CASSFGSLAETQYF. The DNA of the CDR3 is TGTGCCAGCAGTTTTGGGTCCTTGGCGGAGACCCAGTACTTC. The chain uses TRBV6-5 and TRBJ2-5; D uncertain. Trimming shortened V by 4 bases and J by 5 bases, and 14 bases separated the two germline ends. The CDR3 consists of 14 residues. Germline values: CDR1 MNHEY, CDR2 SVGAGI.

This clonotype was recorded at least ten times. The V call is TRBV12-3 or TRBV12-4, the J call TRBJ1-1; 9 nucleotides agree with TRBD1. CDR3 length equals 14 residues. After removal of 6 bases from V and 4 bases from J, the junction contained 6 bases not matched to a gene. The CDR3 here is CASRPLTGGTEAFF. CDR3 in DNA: TGTGCCAGCAGGCCCCTGACAGGGGGCACTGAAGCTTTCTTT.